This T cell receptor beta chain came from a study of shared clonotypes between healthy human individuals. General study points: Naive subsets usually exceeded memory subsets in estimated richness.

The assay was carried out at the deep level. As originally analysed: Junction-only sequences produced by ImmunoSEQ had no quality scores, so filtering differed. Clones were sequenced by immunoSEQ multiplex PCR, and TCRdb holds only the in-frame ones, with some missing. That table gives V, J and clone size, and the DNA gave D and trimming. Of more than 2,000,000 clones detected, approximately 93% appear once; the ten largest clones hold 0.39%. Remarks on this clone: Its matching antigen is unknown.

CDR1 is ENHRY and CDR2 is SYGVKD in the germline V gene. Trimming removed 0 bases from V and 7 bases from J; junction bases left unmatched: 4. This CDR3 spans 15 amino acids. CD4+ cells were split into CD45RA+ naive and CD45RA-negative memory subsets. The TCR comes from a man in his late teens or twenties in good health. Some clones in this sample may be carry-over from other donors' samples. The chain combines TRBV10-3 with TRBJ2-2, with 8 bases fitting TRBD1. Sequencing was done on a sample of naive CD4+ T cells from PBMCs. Regarding subset: CD45RA+ positively selected. The CDR3 DNA sequence: TGTGCCATCAGTGAGTCGGACAGGGCCGGCGGGGAGCTGTTTTTT. As protein: CAISESDRAGGELFF.